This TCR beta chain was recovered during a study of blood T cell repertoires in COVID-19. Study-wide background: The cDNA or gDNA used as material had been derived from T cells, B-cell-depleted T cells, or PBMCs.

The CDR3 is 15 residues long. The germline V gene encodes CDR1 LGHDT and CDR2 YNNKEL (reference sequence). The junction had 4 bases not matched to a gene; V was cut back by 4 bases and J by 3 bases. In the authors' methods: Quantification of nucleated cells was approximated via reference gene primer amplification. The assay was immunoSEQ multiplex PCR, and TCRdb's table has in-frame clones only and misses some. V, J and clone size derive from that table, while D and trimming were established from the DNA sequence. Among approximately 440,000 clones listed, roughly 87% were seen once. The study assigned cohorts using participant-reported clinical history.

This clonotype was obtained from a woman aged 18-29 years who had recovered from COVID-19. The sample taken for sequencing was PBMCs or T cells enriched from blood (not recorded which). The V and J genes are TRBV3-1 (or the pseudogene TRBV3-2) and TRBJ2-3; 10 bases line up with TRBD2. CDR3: CASSPSSGGTDTQYF. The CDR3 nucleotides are TGTGCCAGCAGCCCATCTAGCGGGGGAACAGATACGCAGTATTTT.